This T cell receptor beta chain was sequenced during a study of Ad26.COV2.S vaccination and SARS-CoV-2 variants. Study summary: Once, or twice with 56 days between doses, Ad26.COV2.S was given intramuscularly. Study-wide results and limits: People who got the vaccine or the placebo had similar non-spike TCR breadth.

Libraries were prepared by immunoSEQ multiplex PCR; TCRdb keeps only in-frame clonotypes and omits some of them. The sample lists approximately 500,000 clones; roughly 85% were seen once. Trimming removed 6 bases from V and 4 bases from J; junction bases left unmatched: 9. Germline CDR1 is MNHEY and CDR2 is SMNVEV (reference sequence). The CDR3 spans 15 residues. Indicated treatment: some 20 received Ad26.COV2.S at low or high dose, single or two shots; about 5 received placebo; per-sample allocation not given. The study sampled participants on day 63 after the first vaccine or placebo injection. An adult of 18-55 years in Boston served as donor. The study used a vaccine consisting of an Ad26 vector that expressed Wuhan-strain SARS-CoV-2 spike. Comment on this clone: No antigen is known for it.

The chain has TRBV27 and TRBJ1-3, with 7 bases lining up with TRBD1. Sequences were derived from peripheral blood, sampled in a trial of Ad26.COV2.S vaccine versus placebo. The receptor was derived from a person aged 18-65 years who received the Ad26.COV2.S COVID-19 vaccine or a placebo. Here the CDR3 DNA reads TGTGCCAGCAGAAATACAGGGGCGCCGGGAAACACCATATATTTT. The encoded protein is CASRNTGAPGNTIYF.